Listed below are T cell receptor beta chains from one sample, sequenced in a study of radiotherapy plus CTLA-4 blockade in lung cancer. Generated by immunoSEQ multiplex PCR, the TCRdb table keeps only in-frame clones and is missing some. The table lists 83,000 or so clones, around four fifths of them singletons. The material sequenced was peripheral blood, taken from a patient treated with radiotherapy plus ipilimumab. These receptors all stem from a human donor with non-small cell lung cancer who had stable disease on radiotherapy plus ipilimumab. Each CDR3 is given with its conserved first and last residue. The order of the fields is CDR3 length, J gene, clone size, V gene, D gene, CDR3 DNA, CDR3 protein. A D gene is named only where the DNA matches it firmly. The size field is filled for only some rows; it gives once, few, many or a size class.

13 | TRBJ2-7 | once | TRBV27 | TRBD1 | TGTGCCAGCCAGGGGGCGCTTCCTCGCGAGCAGTACTTC | CASQGALPREQYF
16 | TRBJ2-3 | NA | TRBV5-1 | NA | TGCGCCAGCAGCTTGGATGGCGGGGGCAGCACAGATACGCAGTATTTT | CASSLDGGGSTDTQYF
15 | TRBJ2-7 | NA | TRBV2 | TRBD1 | TGTGCCAGCAGGAAGGGACAGGGGACCCCGGGGGAGCAGTACTTC | CASRKGQGTPGEQYF
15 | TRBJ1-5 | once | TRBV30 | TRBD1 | TGTGCCTGGAGTCTCGGGACAGGAGGAAATCAGCCCCAGCATTTT | CAWSLGTGGNQPQHF
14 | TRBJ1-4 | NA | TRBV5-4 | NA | TGTGCCAGCAGCTTAGCGGGGGGGAATGAAAAACTGTTTTTT | CASSLAGGNEKLFF
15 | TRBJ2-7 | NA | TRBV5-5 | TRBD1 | TGTGCCAGCAGCCAGACCGGGACAGGGTTTGACGAGCAGTACTTC | CASSQTGTGFDEQYF
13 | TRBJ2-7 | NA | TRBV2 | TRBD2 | TGTGCCAGCACCCTAGCGGGTGTTAGGGAGCAGTACTTC | CASTLAGVREQYF
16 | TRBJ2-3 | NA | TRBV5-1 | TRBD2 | TGCGCCAGCAGCCTGGGACTAGCGGTCTTCACAGATACGCAGTATTTT | CASSLGLAVFTDTQYF
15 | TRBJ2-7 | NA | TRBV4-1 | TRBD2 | TGCGCCAGCAGCCAGACAGCGGGGGGCCCGGGTGAGCAGTACTTC | CASSQTAGGPGEQYF
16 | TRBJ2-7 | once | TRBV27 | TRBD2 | TGTGCCAGCAGTTTAGGGCGGGAGGGTTACTCCTACGAGCAGTACTTC | CASSLGREGYSYEQYF
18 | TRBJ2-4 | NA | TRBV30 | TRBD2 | TGTGCCTGGGACCCTAGCGGATTTGCAGCCGGGACCAAAAACATTCAGTACTTC | CAWDPSGFAAGTKNIQYF
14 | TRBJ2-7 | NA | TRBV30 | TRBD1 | TGTGCCTGGAGTGGCCGACAGGGGAACTACGAGCAGTACTTC | CAWSGRQGNYEQYF
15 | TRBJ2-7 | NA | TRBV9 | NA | TGTGCCAGCAGCGGAAGGGGGGGCAGCTCCTACGAGCAGTACTTC | CASSGRGGSSYEQYF
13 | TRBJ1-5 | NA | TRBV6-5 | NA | TGTGCCAGCATGGCACGGATCAATCAGCCCCAGCATTTT | CASMARINQPQHF
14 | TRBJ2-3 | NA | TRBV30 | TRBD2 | TGTGCCTGGGGCGGACTAGCGGGAACAGATACGCAGTATTTT | CAWGGLAGTDTQYF
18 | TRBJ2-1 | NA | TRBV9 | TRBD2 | TGTGCCAGCAGCGTTGTGGGGCGGGCGGGAGCGTCCTACAATGAGCAGTTCTTC | CASSVVGRAGASYNEQFF
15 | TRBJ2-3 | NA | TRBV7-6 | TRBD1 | TGTGCCAGCAGCTTACCGGACAGGGCCAGTGATACGCAGTATTTT | CASSLPDRASDTQYF
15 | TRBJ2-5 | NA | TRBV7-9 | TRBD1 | TGTGCCAGCAGCTTACGACAGGGAACTCAAGAGACCCAGTACTTC | CASSLRQGTQETQYF
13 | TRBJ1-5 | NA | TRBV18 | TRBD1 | TGTGCCACCTCGACAGGGAGCAATCAGCCCCAGCATTTT | CATSTGSNQPQHF
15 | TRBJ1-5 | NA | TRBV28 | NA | TGTGCCAGCAGGAACCCCAGGGACCCAAATCAGCCCCAGCATTTT | CASRNPRDPNQPQHF
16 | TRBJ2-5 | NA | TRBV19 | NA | TGTGCCAGTAGTAACCGGGACAACCAGTTCCAAGAGACCCAGTACTTC | CASSNRDNQFQETQYF
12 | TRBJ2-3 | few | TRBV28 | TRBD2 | TGTGCCAGCCGCCCGACTAGCGGTCCGCAGTATTTT | CASRPTSGPQYF
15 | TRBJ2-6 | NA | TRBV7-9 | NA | TGTGCCAGCAGCCGGACCGCTCCTGGGGCCAACGTCCTGACTTTC | CASSRTAPGANVLTF
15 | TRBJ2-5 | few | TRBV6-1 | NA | TGTGCCAGCAGTGCAGGGGTTCCAGCTTCAGAGACCCAGTACTTC | CASSAGVPASETQYF
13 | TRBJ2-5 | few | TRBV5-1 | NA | TGCGCCAGCAGCACGGGACTGCAAGAGACCCAGTACTTC | CASSTGLQETQYF
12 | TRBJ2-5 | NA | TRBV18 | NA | TGTGCCAGCTCCCTGCCCGGCGAGACCCAGTACTTC | CASSLPGETQYF
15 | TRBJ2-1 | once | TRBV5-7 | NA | TGTGCCAGCAGCACAGAGGGAGGTTTTTACAATGAGCAGTTCTTC | CASSTEGGFYNEQFF
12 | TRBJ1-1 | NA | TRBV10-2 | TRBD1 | TGCGCCAGCATTTATCAGGGGGCGGTAGCTTTCTTT | CASIYQGAVAFF
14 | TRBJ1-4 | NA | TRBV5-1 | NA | TGCGCCAGCAGCTTAGGGCTGTCTAATGAAAAACTGTTTTTT | CASSLGLSNEKLFF
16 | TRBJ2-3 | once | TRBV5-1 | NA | TGCGCCAGCAGCCTCCACCCGTGGGGGGCCTCAGATACGCAGTATTTT | CASSLHPWGASDTQYF
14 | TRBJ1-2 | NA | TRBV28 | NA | TGTGCCAGCAGTTTGCTCGCACAGGTCTATGGCTACACCTTC | CASSLLAQVYGYTF
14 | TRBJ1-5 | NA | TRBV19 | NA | TGTGCCACCACAACGCCCGGGGGCCAAATATCCCAGCATTTT | CATTTPGGQISQHF
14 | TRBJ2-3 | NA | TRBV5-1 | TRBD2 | TGCGCCACGGCCCGGGGGGGCTCCACAGATACGCAGTATTTT | CATARGGSTDTQYF
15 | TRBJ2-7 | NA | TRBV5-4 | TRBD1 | TGTGCCAGCAGCTTGACGGACAGGGACAACAACGAGCAGTACTTC | CASSLTDRDNNEQYF
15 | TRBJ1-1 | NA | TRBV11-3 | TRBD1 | TGTGCCAGCAGCTTAGGGACAGGGAGGGGTACTGAAGCTTTCTTT | CASSLGTGRGTEAFF
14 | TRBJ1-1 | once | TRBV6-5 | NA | TGTGCCAGCCAAAGTCAAGGCAGGGTTCTTTATGTCTTCTTT | CASQSQGRVLYVFF
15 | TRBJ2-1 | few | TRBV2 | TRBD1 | TGTGCCAGCAGTGCCCCCACAGGACAGGGAAATGAGCAGTTCTTC | CASSAPTGQGNEQFF